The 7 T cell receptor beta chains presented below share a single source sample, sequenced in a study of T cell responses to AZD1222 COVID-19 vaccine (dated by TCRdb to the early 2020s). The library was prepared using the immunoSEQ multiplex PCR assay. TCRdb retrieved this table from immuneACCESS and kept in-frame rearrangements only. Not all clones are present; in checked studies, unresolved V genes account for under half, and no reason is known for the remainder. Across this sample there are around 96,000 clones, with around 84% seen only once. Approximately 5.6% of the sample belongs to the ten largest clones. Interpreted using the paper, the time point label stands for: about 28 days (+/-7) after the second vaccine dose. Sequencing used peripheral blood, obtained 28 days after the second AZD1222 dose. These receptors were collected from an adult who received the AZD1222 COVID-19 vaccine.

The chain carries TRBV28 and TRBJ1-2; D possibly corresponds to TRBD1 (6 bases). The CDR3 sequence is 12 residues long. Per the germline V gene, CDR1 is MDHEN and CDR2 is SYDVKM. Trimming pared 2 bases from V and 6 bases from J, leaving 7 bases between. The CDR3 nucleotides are TGTGCCAGCAGTTTAGCAGGGGATGGCTACACCTTC. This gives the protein CASSLAGDGYTF.

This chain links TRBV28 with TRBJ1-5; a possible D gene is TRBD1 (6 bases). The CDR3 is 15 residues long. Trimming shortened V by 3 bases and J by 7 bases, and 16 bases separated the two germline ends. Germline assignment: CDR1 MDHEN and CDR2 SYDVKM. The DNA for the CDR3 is TGTGCCAGCAGTTTCCAATCGACAGGTGTACAGCCCCAGCATTTT. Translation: CASSFQSTGVQPQHF. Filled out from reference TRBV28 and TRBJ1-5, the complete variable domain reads DVKVTQSSRYLVKRTGEKVFLECVQDMDHENMFWYRQDPGLGLRLIYFSYDVKMKEKGDIPEGYSVSREKKERFSLILESASTNQTSMYLCASSFQSTGVQPQHFGDGTRLSIL.

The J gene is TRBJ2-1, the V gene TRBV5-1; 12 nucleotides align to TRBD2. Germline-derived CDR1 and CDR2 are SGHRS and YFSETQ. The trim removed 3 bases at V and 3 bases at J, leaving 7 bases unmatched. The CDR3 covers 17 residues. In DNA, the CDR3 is TGCGCCAGCAGCTCCCTAGTACTAGCGGGGGGCTACAATGAGCAGTTCTTC. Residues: CASSSLVLAGGYNEQFF.

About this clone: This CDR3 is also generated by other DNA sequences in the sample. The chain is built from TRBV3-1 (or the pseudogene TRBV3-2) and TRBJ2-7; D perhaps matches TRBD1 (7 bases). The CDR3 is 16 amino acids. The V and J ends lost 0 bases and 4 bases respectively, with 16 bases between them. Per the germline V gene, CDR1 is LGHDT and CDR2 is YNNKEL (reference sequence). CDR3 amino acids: CASSQDWTGGGYEQYF. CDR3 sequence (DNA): TGTGCCAGCAGCCAAGATTGGACAGGTGGAGGGTACGAGCAGTACTTC.

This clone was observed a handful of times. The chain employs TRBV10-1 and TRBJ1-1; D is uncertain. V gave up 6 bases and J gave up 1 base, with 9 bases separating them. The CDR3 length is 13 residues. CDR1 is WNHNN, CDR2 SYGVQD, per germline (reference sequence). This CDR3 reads CASSSDKNTEAFF. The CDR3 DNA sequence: TGCGCCAGCAGCTCCGACAAGAACACTGAAGCTTTCTTT.

CDR3 residues: CASSGQGEHGYTF. The CDR3 DNA reads as TGTGCCAGCAGCGGACAGGGGGAGCATGGCTACACCTTC. The chain is built from TRBV7-9 and TRBJ1-2; 10 bases are a match to TRBD1. The V gene's germline CDR1 is SEHNR and CDR2 FQNEAQ (reference sequence). This CDR3 comprises 13 residues. V lost 5 bases, J lost 6 bases, and 3 bases stayed unmatched.

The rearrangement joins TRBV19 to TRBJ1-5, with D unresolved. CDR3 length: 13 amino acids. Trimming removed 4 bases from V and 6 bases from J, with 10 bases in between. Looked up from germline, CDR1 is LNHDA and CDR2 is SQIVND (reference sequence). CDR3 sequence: CASSSQYIQPQHF. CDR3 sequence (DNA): TGTGCCAGTAGTAGTCAGTATATTCAGCCCCAGCATTTT.